The 27 T cell receptor beta chains below were found in one sample sequenced in a study of blood T cell repertoires in COVID-19. The table came from immunoSEQ multiplex PCR; TCRdb's copy has only in-frame clones and leaves some out. This sample carries about 180,000 clones, 70% to 90% of them seen once, and the ten largest clones take around 4%. The sequencing input was peripheral blood. The source of these receptors is a woman between 25 and 40 years old with acute or convalescent COVID-19.

The chain is built from TRBV28 and TRBJ1-5, with D possibly TRBD1 on 6 matching bases. V gave up 0 bases and J gave up 6 bases, with 27 bases separating them. Germline CDR1 reads MDHEN; CDR2 reads SYDVKM. The CDR3 is made up of 20 amino acids. The CDR3 sequence: CASSLWTPIGGVFSRQPQHF. The CDR3 DNA follows: TGTGCCAGCAGTTTATGGACGCCTATAGGGGGAGTTTTCTCGCGTCAGCCCCAGCATTTT.

This chain joins TRBV14 and TRBJ2-5, with a weak D call TRBD2 (6 bases). This CDR3 has 14 residues. Germline V gene sequence: CDR1 SGHDN, CDR2 FVKESK. Trimming shortened V by 2 bases and J by 4 bases, and 11 bases separated the two germline ends. The CDR3, as DNA: TGTGCCAGCAGCCAATACGGGAGTAGAGAGACCCAGTACTTC. Protein: CASSQYGSRETQYF.

This chain connects TRBV11-2 to TRBJ2-5; no reliable D call. The CDR3 spans 13 residues. CDR1 is SGHAT, CDR2 FQNNGV, per germline. V was cut by 5 bases and J by 4 bases, with 11 bases left in between. The DNA for the CDR3 is TGTGCCAGCAGCCCTATCCGTCGAGAGACCCAGTACTTC. Translating it yields CASSPIRRETQYF.

The chain is built from TRBV5-6 and TRBJ2-1; 13 bases are a match to TRBD2. Germline CDR1 reads SGHDT; CDR2 reads YYEEEE. The CDR3 sequence is 15 residues long. After removal of 6 bases from V and 6 bases from J, the junction contained 6 bases not matched to a gene. The CDR3 region is CASTLLAGGVNEQFF. DNA of the CDR3: TGTGCCAGCACTTTACTAGCGGGAGGGGTCAATGAGCAGTTCTTC. The variable domain in full, completed from reference TRBV5-6 and TRBJ2-1, reads DAGVTQSPTHLIKTRGQQVTLRCSPKSGHDTVSWYQQALGQGPQFIFQYYEEEERQRGNFPDRFSGHQFPNYSSELNVNALLLGDSALYLCASTLLAGGVNEQFFGPGTRLTVL.

The chain combines TRBV20-1 with TRBJ1-1, with a tentative D call TRBD1 (5 bases). Germline assignment: CDR1 DFQATT and CDR2 SNEGSKA (reference sequence). The CDR3 covers 9 residues. The CDR3 spells CSRVSGAFF. DNA for the CDR3: TGCAGCAGGGTGTCGGGAGCTTTCTTT.

V gene TRBV7-9 combines with J gene TRBJ2-7, with a weak D call TRBD1 (5 bases). CDR3 size: 12 residues. The V end was cut by 6 bases, the J end by 2 bases, with 8 bases between. From germline, CDR1 is SEHNR and CDR2 FQNEAQ (reference sequence). CDR3 nucleotides: TGTGCCAGCAGGGCAGGGCCCTACGAGCAGTACTTC. The encoded protein is CASRAGPYEQYF.

This chain links TRBV2 with TRBJ2-5, with a tentative D call TRBD1 (5 bases). Germline V lookup: CDR1 SNHLY, CDR2 FYNNEI. V gave up 4 bases and J gave up 9 bases, with 12 bases separating them. There are 12 residues in the CDR3. This chain's CDR3 is CASSARAEAQYF. DNA of the CDR3: TGTGCCAGCAGTGCCAGGGCCGAGGCCCAGTACTTC.

The chain employs TRBV11-2 and TRBJ2-3; D gene uncertain. Germline lookup yields CDR1 SGHAT and CDR2 FQNNGV. The CDR3 consists of 14 residues. Trimming left V 0 bases short and J 2 bases short, with 6 bases between. The CDR3 sequence is CASSLDRYTDTQYF. In DNA, the CDR3 is TGTGCCAGCAGCTTAGATCGTTACACAGATACGCAGTATTTT.

This rearrangement joins TRBV2 to TRBJ2-5; a possible D gene is TRBD2 (6 bases). CDR1 and CDR2 (germline): SNHLY, FYNNEI. The CDR3 is made up of 15 amino acids. Trimming removed 8 bases at V and 1 base at J, with 17 bases between. Here the CDR3 reads CASSSIGLLQETQYF. CDR3 nucleotides: TGTGCCAGCTCGAGTATCGGACTACTCCAAGAGACCCAGTACTTC.

The rearrangement joins TRBV30 to TRBJ2-7; 9 bases align to TRBD1. CDR1 is GTSNPN and CDR2 is SVGIG in the germline V gene (reference sequence). The CDR3 is 14 residues long. The V gene end was trimmed by 1 base and the J gene end by 1 base; junction bases not matched to a gene: 2. Written as DNA, the CDR3 is TGTGCCTGGAGTGACGGGACAGGGTCCTACGAGCAGTACTTC. This codes for CAWSDGTGSYEQYF.

V usage is TRBV19 and J usage is TRBJ1-5; D unclear. Looked up from germline, CDR1 is LNHDA and CDR2 is SQIVND (reference sequence). The V and J ends lost 5 bases and 7 bases respectively, with 9 bases between them. This CDR3 is 12 amino acids long. Written as DNA, the CDR3 is TGTGCCAGTAGTTTCCGAGAGCAGCCCCAGCATTTT. This codes for CASSFREQPQHF.

This chain joins TRBV6-5 and TRBJ1-6; TRBD1 might be the D (5 bases). The CDR3 covers 14 residues. V was pared by 6 bases and J by 7 bases, with 13 bases between. Germline loops: CDR1 MNHEY, CDR2 SVGAGI. CDR3 DNA: TGTGCCAGCAGAAGGGGAGGGTTAAATTCACCCCTCCACTTT. Translation: CASRRGGLNSPLHF.

The rearrangement links TRBV24-1 to TRBJ1-5, with TRBD1 matching over 7 bases. This CDR3 region has 15 residues. The germline V gene encodes CDR1 KGHDR and CDR2 SFDVKD. Trimming at V came to 6 bases and at J to 4 bases, leaving 8 bases not matched to a gene. The CDR3 loop is CATSPKTGRNQPQHF. The CDR3 DNA is TGTGCCACCAGTCCCAAGACAGGGAGGAATCAGCCCCAGCATTTT.

V usage is TRBV7-9 and J usage is TRBJ1-2; no clear D gene. The CDR3 runs 12 residues. Germline CDR1 SEHNR, CDR2 FQNEAQ (reference sequence). V lost 1 base, J lost 4 bases, and 4 bases lay in between. The CDR3 DNA reads TGTGCCAGCAGCTTAGGAGTCTATGGCTACACCTTC. Translation: CASSLGVYGYTF.

V is TRBV6-5 and J is TRBJ2-3; D might be TRBD2 (5 bases). In germline, CDR1 is MNHEY, CDR2 SVGAGI. This CDR3 is 13 amino acids long. Between the trimmed V and J ends, which lost 0 bases and 4 bases, there was a span of 5 bases. CDR3 DNA: TGTGCCAGCAGTTACTCGAGGGCAGATACGCAGTATTTT. Amino acids: CASSYSRADTQYF.

The rearrangement links TRBV28 to TRBJ1-2; 8 bases fit TRBD1. Germline V CDR1 and CDR2: MDHEN, SYDVKM. V lost 2 bases and J lost 4; bases outside the gene matches: 6. There are 15 residues in the CDR3. The CDR3 DNA is TGTGCCAGCAGTTTAGGCGCAGGGGGCGTCTATGGCTACACCTTC. Its protein is CASSLGAGGVYGYTF.

To note about this clone: This specimen includes other DNA sequences encoding the same CDR3. The V gene is TRBV18, the J gene TRBJ2-7; D unclear. Trimming took off 1 base at V and 0 bases at J, with 7 bases between the two ends. Germline V gene data show CDR1 as KGHSH and CDR2 as LQKENI. The CDR3 runs 14 residues. DNA for the CDR3: TGTGCCAGCTCACCACTCCGGAGCTCCTACGAGCAGTACTTC. This sequence encodes CASSPLRSSYEQYF.

The V and J genes are TRBV21-1 and TRBJ2-3; the DNA was not compared with TRBD2, the D call given in the table. TRBV21-1 is described as a pseudogene. The CDR3 sequence is 15 residues long. CDR3 amino acids: CASSADLTSTDTQYF. The DNA of the CDR3 is TGTGCCAGCAGCGCGGATCTCACTAGCACAGATACGCAGTATTTT.

The V call is TRBV19, the J call TRBJ2-7; weak D call: TRBD2 (6 bases). The CDR3 contains 14 residues. V was shortened by 11 bases and J by 0 bases, with 17 bases between the two germline ends. From germline, CDR1 is LNHDA and CDR2 SQIVND (reference sequence). The CDR3 sequence: CASRDGGSSYEQYF. CDR3 bases: TGTGCCTCAAGGGATGGAGGGAGCTCCTACGAGCAGTACTTC.

In this sample, this clone turned up once. This chain's CDR3 is CASSLDRNSYEQYF. The DNA for the CDR3 is TGTGCCAGCAGTTTAGACAGGAACTCCTACGAGCAGTACTTC. The gene calls are TRBV2 and TRBJ2-7, with D tentatively TRBD1 (6 bases). Trimming took off 5 bases at V and 0 bases at J, with 11 bases between the two ends. This CDR3 is built from 14 residues. The germline CDR1 and CDR2 sequences are SNHLY and FYNNEI.

The V call is TRBV18, the J call TRBJ2-2; D perhaps matches TRBD1 (5 bases). Trimming took 4 bases from V and 1 from J, leaving 7 bases between them. The CDR3 extends over 14 amino acids. The germline gives CDR1 KGHSH, CDR2 LQKENI. The CDR3 DNA reads TGTGCCAGCTCACTCACAGGGAACACCGGGGAGCTGTTTTTT. It is translated as CASSLTGNTGELFF.

This clone was counted between two and nine times. V gene TRBV7-9 combines with J gene TRBJ1-1; D is uncertain. Germline CDR1 is SEHNR and CDR2 is FQNEAQ (reference sequence). The CDR3 runs 10 residues. V was shortened by 4 bases and J by 8 bases, with 5 bases between the two germline ends. CDR3 sequence (DNA): TGTGCCAGCAGCTCATTCGAAGCTTTCTTT. This encodes CASSSFEAFF.

This clone was seen just once. The chain carries TRBV5-1 and TRBJ2-5, with a tentative D call TRBD2 (6 bases). V was trimmed by 5 bases and J by 1 base, leaving 15 bases between them. Germline values: CDR1 SGHRS, CDR2 YFSETQ. CDR3 length equals 15 residues. The CDR3 DNA reads TGCGCCAGCAGGGGAGGAGGGCAGCCCCAAGAGACCCAGTACTTC. It specifies CASRGGGQPQETQYF. The whole variable domain, remainder taken from reference TRBV5-1 and TRBJ2-5, is KAGVTQTPRYLIKTRGQQVTLSCSPISGHRSVSWYQQTPGQGLQFLFEYFSETQRNKGNFPGRFSGRQFSNSRSEMNVSTLELGDSALYLCASRGGGQPQETQYFGPGTRLLVL.

The chain combines TRBV11-2 with TRBJ2-3, with 8 bases matching TRBD2. The CDR3 is 14 residues long. CDR1 is SGHAT, CDR2 FQNNGV, per germline. With V trimmed by 3 bases and J by 6 bases, 5 bases remained unmatched. The CDR3 bases are TGTGCCAGCAGCTTGACCAGCGGGAGCGATACGCAGTATTTT. Protein sequence: CASSLTSGSDTQYF.

This chain uses TRBV9 with TRBJ2-3; D is perhaps TRBD2 (6 bases). CDR3 length: 14 amino acids. CDR1 SGDLS and CDR2 YYNGEE come from the germline V gene. With 3 bases removed from V and 3 bases from J, the gap between germline ends came to 11 bases. In DNA form, the CDR3 reads TGTGCCAGCAGCGGCTCCGGGACTACAGATACGCAGTATTTT. As protein: CASSGSGTTDTQYF.

This chain uses TRBV5-1 with TRBJ2-7; D might be TRBD2 (5 bases). This CDR3 contains 15 residues. The germline V and J ends were trimmed by 4 bases and 0 bases, with 14 bases remaining between them. The germline V gene has CDR1 SGHRS and CDR2 YFSETQ. CDR3 sequence reads: CASSRTDDTSYEQYF. CDR3 coding DNA: TGCGCCAGCAGCCGGACTGATGACACCTCCTACGAGCAGTACTTC.

The chain joins TRBV27 to TRBJ2-4; D is unresolved. Germline V gene data show CDR1 as MNHEY and CDR2 as SMNVEV (reference sequence). The CDR3 runs to 16 residues. Deletions cut 6 bases from V and 0 bases from J, with 15 bases between. Written as DNA, the CDR3 is TGTGCCAGCAGCGGCAGTTGGGCGACAGCCAAAAACATTCAGTACTTC. It translates to CASSGSWATAKNIQYF.